This T cell receptor (beta chain) came from a study of T cells in Graves' hyperthyroidism and ophthalmopathy. This clonotype was seen ten or more times. TCR beta CDR3 region amplification was performed from RNA transcripts. A first-round RT-PCR of the TCR CDR3 used the HTBI primer set. TCRdb used MiXCR to reprocess the multiplex PCR reads, holding one entry per CDR3 protein. Of a few hundred thousand distinct CDR3 sequences listed, 11% to 15% are singletons. Germline V CDR1 and CDR2: MDHEN, SYDVKM. This CDR3 comprises 13 residues. Trimming shortened V by 6 bases and J by 4 bases, and 12 bases separated the two germline ends.

The sequencing sample was made of blood. This sequence was found in a woman in her 40s with Graves' hyperthyroidism. The rearrangement links TRBV28 to TRBJ2-5; perhaps TRBD1 as D (6 bases). CDR3 region: CASSKSGVETQYF. The CDR3 nucleotides read TGTGCCAGCAGCAAATCAGGGGTAGAGACCCAGTACTTC.